Listed here are 17 T cell receptor beta chains from one sample, sequenced in a study of early stage breast cancer tumors. Data came from immunoSEQ multiplex PCR; TCRdb stores just in-frame clones and leaves some out. The data show about 31,000 clones, roughly 80% seen once. The specimen was breast tumor tissue. The receptor source for this set is a person aged 30 to 40 with breast cancer.

This rearrangement joins TRBV7-2 to TRBJ2-1, with D perhaps matching TRBD2 (6 bases). Germline V gene sequence: CDR1 SGHTA, CDR2 FQGNSA. V was clipped by 1 base and J by 4 bases, with 11 bases between them. The CDR3 runs 15 residues. The CDR3 DNA is TGTGCCAGCAGCTTAGAACCGGGGGAATACAATGAGCAGTTCTTC. This gives the protein CASSLEPGEYNEQFF. Variable domain in full (rest from reference TRBV7-2 and TRBJ2-1): GAGVSQSPSNKVTEKGKDVELRCDPISGHTALYWYRQSLGQGLEFLIYFQGNSAPDKSGLPSDRFSAERTGGSVSTLTIQRTQQEDSAVYLCASSLEPGEYNEQFFGPGTRLTVL.

This clone was counted between two and nine times. The chain has TRBV4-1 and TRBJ1-1; possible D gene TRBD1, 5 bases. V lost 3 bases and J lost 1, with 15 bases in between. CDR3 length: 16 residues. Germline V lookup: CDR1 MGHRA, CDR2 YSYEKL. DNA for the CDR3: TGCGCCAGCAGCCACACAACCGAAACAGGGAACACTGAAGCTTTCTTT. Encoded protein: CASSHTTETGNTEAFF.

The chain links TRBV5-1 to TRBJ2-7; D ambiguous. The V gene lost 0 bases and the J gene lost 3 bases, with 4 bases spanning the gap. CDR3 size: 12 residues. In germline, CDR1 is SGHRS, CDR2 YFSETQ. CDR3 residues: CASSLEHYEQYF. The CDR3 DNA reads as TGCGCCAGCAGCTTGGAGCACTACGAGCAGTACTTC.

The genes are TRBV7-6 and TRBJ2-2, with D perhaps matching TRBD1 (6 bases). V lost 4 bases and J lost 0, with 12 bases in between. Germline loops: CDR1 SGHVS, CDR2 FNYEAQ. The CDR3 has 16 residues. CDR3 DNA: TGTGCCAGCAGCTCCGAAGGGGGAACGAACACCGGGGAGCTGTTTTTT. This translates into CASSSEGGTNTGELFF.

CDR3 sequence reads: CASSRGEVEQYF. CDR3 nucleotides: TGTGCCAGCAGCCGGGGCGAGGTCGAGCAGTACTTC. The V and J genes are TRBV13 and TRBJ2-7, with D perhaps TRBD1 or TRBD2 (5 bases each). V was clipped by 5 bases and J by 6 bases, with 11 bases between them. This CDR3 contains 12 residues. Germline lookup yields CDR1 PRHDT and CDR2 FYEKMQ (reference sequence).

Concerning this clone itself: It is likely a read error: a sequence one base away is far more abundant. This sequence joins TRBV7-3 and TRBJ2-1, with 13 bases that match TRBD2. V shed 5 bases, J shed 7 bases, and the junction held 5 bases outside the gene matches. Germline CDR1 reads SGHTA; CDR2 reads FQGTGA. The CDR3 loop spans 15 amino acids. DNA of the CDR3: TGTGCCAGCAGCCGGACTAGCGGGAGAATGAATGAGCAGTTCTTC. Its protein is CASSRTSGRMNEQFF.

The genes are TRBV6-1 and TRBJ2-4; unclear D gene. This CDR3 contains 15 residues. Germline V gene data show CDR1 as MNHNS and CDR2 as SASEGT. Between the trimmed V and J ends, which lost 1 base and 0 bases, there was a span of 7 bases. Here the CDR3 reads CASSEEAVAKNIQYF. The CDR3 nucleotides are TGTGCCAGCAGTGAAGAGGCGGTAGCCAAAAACATTCAGTACTTC.

The chain couples TRBV19 to TRBJ2-2; D perhaps matches TRBD1 (5 bases). Trimming removed 3 bases at V and 14 bases at J, with 22 bases between. The CDR3 runs to 15 residues. The germline CDR1 and CDR2 sequences are LNHDA and SQIVND (reference sequence). As DNA, the CDR3 is TGTGCCAGTAGTATTGGATTGCGGCAGGGTATATTTCTGTTTTTT. Its translation is CASSIGLRQGIFLFF.

The V and J genes are TRBV5-1 and TRBJ2-7, with 9 positions matching TRBD2. The V gene end was trimmed by 0 bases and the J gene end by 4 bases; junction bases not matched to a gene: 8. The germline V gene encodes CDR1 SGHRS and CDR2 YFSETQ. CDR3 length: 16 residues. CDR3 sequence reads: CASSLVVAGVEYEQYF. The CDR3 nucleotides read TGCGCCAGCAGCTTGGTGGTAGCGGGAGTAGAATACGAGCAGTACTTC.

The genes are TRBV7-2 and TRBJ2-5, with 11 bases fitting TRBD2. The CDR3 is 15 amino acids. The V gene end was trimmed by 6 bases and the J gene end by 5 bases; junction bases not matched to a gene: 8. CDR1 is SGHTA and CDR2 is FQGNSA in the germline V gene. The CDR3 region has the DNA TGTGCCAGCAGGATTATAGCGGGAGGGAGGGAGACCCAGTACTTC. This translates into CASRIIAGGRETQYF.

The rearrangement uses TRBV7-2 and TRBJ2-3, with D hard to call. Germline assignment: CDR1 SGHTA and CDR2 FQGNSA. This CDR3 spans 14 amino acids. Between the trimmed V and J ends, which lost 1 base and 1 base, there was a span of 6 bases. The CDR3, as DNA: TGTGCCAGCAGCTTAGGACATCGCACAGATACGCAGTATTTT. It yields the protein CASSLGHRTDTQYF.

This clone was seen a handful of times. The chain joins TRBV6-5 to TRBJ2-7; 7 bases line up with TRBD2. CDR3 length: 15 residues. V shed 6 bases and J 0 bases; nucleotides not matched to a gene: 8. Germline V gene lookup returns CDR1 MNHEY and CDR2 SVGAGI. Here the CDR3 DNA reads TGTGCCAGCAGAACTCTAGCGGCGAGCTCCTACGAGCAGTACTTC. This encodes CASRTLAASSYEQYF.

The chain couples TRBV11-3 to TRBJ2-1; the match to TRBD2 covers 11 bases. Looked up from germline, CDR1 is SGHNT and CDR2 is YENEEA. The CDR3 loop spans 17 amino acids. Trimming cost V 8 bases and J 7 bases; bases outside gene matches: 16. The CDR3 sequence: CASSFLTSGSSWNEQFF. Here the CDR3 DNA reads TGTGCCAGCTCATTTCTAACTAGCGGGAGTTCTTGGAATGAGCAGTTCTTC.

This chain uses TRBV5-5 with TRBJ2-1, with 8 bases fitting TRBD1. The CDR3 sequence is 14 residues long. The trim removed 3 bases at V and 7 bases at J, leaving 6 bases unmatched. The germline V gene encodes CDR1 SGHKS and CDR2 YYEKEE (reference sequence). The DNA of the CDR3 is TGTGCCAGCAGCTGGGCGGACAGGGAGAATGAGCAGTTCTTC. This codes for CASSWADRENEQFF.

This sequence joins TRBV7-6 and TRBJ2-7; possibly TRBD2 for D (6 bases). Germline V gives CDR1 SGHVS, CDR2 FNYEAQ. The CDR3 contains 16 residues. V lost 5 bases and J lost 6, with 23 bases in between. CDR3 protein: CASSPPGGGRGVEQYF. The CDR3 DNA reads as TGTGCCAGCAGCCCACCCGGCGGAGGGCGTGGGGTCGAGCAGTACTTC.

This chain joins TRBV6-1 and TRBJ2-4; D not certain. V dropped 3 bases and J dropped 0 bases, with 24 bases sitting between them. Germline values: CDR1 MNHNS, CDR2 SASEGT. The CDR3 runs to 20 residues. Written as DNA, the CDR3 is TGTGCCAGCAGTGAGTATCCAGGCGTCCCGGCCTTACTAGCCAAAAACATTCAGTACTTC. It codes for CASSEYPGVPALLAKNIQYF.

The chain combines TRBV2 with TRBJ2-2; D gene ambiguous. Germline CDR1 and CDR2: SNHLY and FYNNEI. This CDR3 has 13 amino acids. The V and J ends lost 7 bases and 5 bases respectively, with 11 bases between them. CDR3 sequence reads: CASIPDRTGELFF. Here the CDR3 DNA reads TGTGCCAGCATACCGGACCGGACCGGGGAGCTGTTTTTT.